In this sample, the clone carrying this TCR beta chain turned up once. As yet, its antigen is unknown. This specimen belongs to a study of T cells in localized non-small cell lung cancer. Per germline, CDR1 SGHRS and CDR2 YFSETQ. The CDR3 runs to 15 residues. V shed 0 bases, J shed 5 bases, and the junction held 6 bases outside the gene matches. TCRdb's copy holds only in-frame clones and misses some; the assay was immunoSEQ multiplex PCR. The sample contains about 52,000 clones, just over 85% of which appear only once. Overall study findings and caveats: Sequencing covered just one tumor region, so heterogeneity cannot be ruled out.

The sequenced sample was peripheral blood, obtained before any cancer treatment. This clonotype was sampled from a male donor at least 60 years old with stage III squamous cell lung carcinoma. The rearrangement links TRBV5-1 to TRBJ2-7, with 9 bases matching TRBD1. CDR3 residues: CASSLAGTGNNEQYF. CDR3 bases: TGCGCCAGCAGCTTGGCCGGGACAGGGAACAACGAGCAGTACTTC.